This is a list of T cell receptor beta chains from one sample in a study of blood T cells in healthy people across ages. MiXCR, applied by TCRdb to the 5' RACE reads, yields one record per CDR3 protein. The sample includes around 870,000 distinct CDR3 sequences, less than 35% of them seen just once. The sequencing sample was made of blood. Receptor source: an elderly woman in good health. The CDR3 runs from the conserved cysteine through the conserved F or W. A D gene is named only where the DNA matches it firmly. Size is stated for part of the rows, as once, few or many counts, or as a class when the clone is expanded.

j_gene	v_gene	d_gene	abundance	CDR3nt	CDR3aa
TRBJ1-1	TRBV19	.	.	TGTACCAGTAGTACAGGACGGTCAGTCACTGAAGCTTTCTTT	CTSSTGRSVTEAFF
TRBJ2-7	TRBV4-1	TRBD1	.	TGCGCCAGCAGCCCCGACAGGGTAAGAACTAACGAGCAGTACTTC	CASSPDRVRTNEQYF
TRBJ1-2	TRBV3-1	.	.	TGTGCCAGCAGCCAAGATCTCGGGGGCAATGGCTACACCTTC	CASSQDLGGNGYTF
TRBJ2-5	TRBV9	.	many	TGTGCCAGCAGCGTAGTTGAGGGCTCGGAGACCCAGTACTTC	CASSVVEGSETQYF
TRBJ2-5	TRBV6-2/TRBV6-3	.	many	TGTGCCAGTAGTAGGGGTAGGGCTTGGGAGACCCAGTACTTC	CASSRGRAWETQYF
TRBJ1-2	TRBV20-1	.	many	TGCAGTGCACCGAGACAGAGTACTTCCTATGGCTACACCTTC	CSAPRQSTSYGYTF
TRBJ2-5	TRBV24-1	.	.	TGTGCCACCAGGGACGGACAGTTCGGGGAGACCCAGTACTTC	CATRDGQFGETQYF
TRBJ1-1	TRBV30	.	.	TGTGCCTGGATCGGCCAGGGTTACACTGAAGCTTTCTTT	CAWIGQGYTEAFF
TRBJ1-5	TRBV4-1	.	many	TGTGCCAGCAGTCCTGGCAGTAGCAATCAGCCCCAGCATTTT	CASSPGSSNQPQHF
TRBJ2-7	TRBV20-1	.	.	TGCAGTACTATAGCGGGACAGGGCTACGAGCAGTACTTC	CSTIAGQGYEQYF
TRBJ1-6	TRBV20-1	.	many	TGCAGTGCAAAGGAGTCTACATATTCACCCCTCCACTTT	CSAKESTYSPLHF
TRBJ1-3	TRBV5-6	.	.	TGTGCCAGTACGGAGCGGGGAACTGGAAACACCATATATTTT	CASTERGTGNTIYF
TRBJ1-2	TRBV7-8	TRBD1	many	TGTGCCAGCAGCCGTACAGGGGCACCCTATGGCTACACCTTC	CASSRTGAPYGYTF
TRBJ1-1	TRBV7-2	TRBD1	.	TGTGCCAGCAGCATGACCGGGACAGGTGCCCTGGAAGCTTTCTTT	CASSMTGTGALEAFF
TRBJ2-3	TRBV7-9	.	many	TGTGCCAGCAGCTTGCCGGGGGGCACGGCGACGCAGTATTTT	CASSLPGGTATQYF
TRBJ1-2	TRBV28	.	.	TGTGCCAGCAGTTTGGATACTGTTGCGGGCGGCTACACCTTC	CASSLDTVAGGYTF
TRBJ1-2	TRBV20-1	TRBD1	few	TGCAGTGCCACCCACAGGGGATCAAACTATGGCTACACCTTC	CSATHRGSNYGYTF
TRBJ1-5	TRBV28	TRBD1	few	TGTGCCAGCAGGGGATACGACAGGGCCAATCAGCCCCAGCATTTT	CASRGYDRANQPQHF
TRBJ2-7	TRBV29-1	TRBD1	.	TGCAGCGTTGACCAAGGTACAGGGGCCTACGAGCAGTACTTC	CSVDQGTGAYEQYF
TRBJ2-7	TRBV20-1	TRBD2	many	TGCAGTGGGACTAGCGGGGGACAAATCTCCTACGAGCAGTACTTC	CSGTSGGQISYEQYF
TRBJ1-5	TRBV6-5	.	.	TGTGCCAGCAGTTGTCGACGGTTGGATCAGCCCCAGCATTTT	CASSCRRLDQPQHF
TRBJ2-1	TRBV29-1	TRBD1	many	TGCAGCGTTTTGACAGGGCCACCCAGCCCCGAGCTCAATGAGCAGTTCTTC	CSVLTGPPSPELNEQFF
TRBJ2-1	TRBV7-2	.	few	TGTGCCAGCAGCTTACAGCCCATCTCCTACAATGAGCAGTTCTTC	CASSLQPISYNEQFF
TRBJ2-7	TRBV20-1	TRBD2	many	TGCAGTGCTTCTAGGGGACTAGCGGTCTACGAGCAGTACTTC	CSASRGLAVYEQYF
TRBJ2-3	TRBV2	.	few	TGTGCCAGCTATTTAGGGGGCACAGATACGCAGTATTTT	CASYLGGTDTQYF
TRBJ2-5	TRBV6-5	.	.	TGTGCCAGCAGTTACACGGGGTATCGAGAGACCCAGTACTTC	CASSYTGYRETQYF